This T cell receptor beta chain was retrieved from a study of blood T cell repertoires in COVID-19. Study-wide context: Some COVID-19 samples were acute and others convalescent; all came from the United States, Italy and Spain. In each case, the material was cDNA or gDNA derived from T cells, B-cell-depleted T cells, or PBMCs.

Repertoires were generated with immunoSEQ multiplex PCR, while TCRdb's copy carries only in-frame clones and drops some. The profile shows around 210,000 clones, roughly 84% of them singletons. Sequenced input: peripheral blood. This TCR was sampled from a human donor in a cohort sampled during active COVID-19.

The CDR3 DNA sequence: TGTGCCAGCAGCTTCCCAGGGGGAGATAGCAATCAGCCCCAGCATTTT. It codes for CASSFPGGDSNQPQHF. The V call is TRBV11-3, the J call TRBJ1-5; 7 bases line up with TRBD1. CDR3 length equals 16 residues. V lost 3 bases to trimming and J lost 0 bases; unmatched junction nucleotides: 5. Germline CDR1 is SGHNT and CDR2 is YENEEA.